The rows below give T cell receptor beta chains drawn from one sample of a study of blood T cell repertoires in COVID-19. Sequencing was performed with immunoSEQ multiplex PCR; in TCRdb, only in-frame clones are kept and a portion is missing. The table has approximately 300,000 clones, around nine tenths seen once. The sequenced sample consisted of PBMCs or T cells enriched from blood (not recorded which). The receptors come from a woman aged 25 to 39 who had been exposed to COVID-19. Both conserved end residues are part of each CDR3. The order of the fields is V gene, clone size, D gene, J gene, CDR3 DNA, CDR3 protein. The D gene is left open where the match is weak. Only part of the rows carry a size: once, few, many, or a class if the clone is expanded.

TRBV7-2	.	TRBD2	TRBJ2-2	TGTGCCAGCAGCCCCTATAGCGGGGGGGCCGCCGGGGAGCTGTTTTTT	CASSPYSGGAAGELFF
TRBV4-1	.	TRBD1	TRBJ1-1	TGCGCCAGCAGCCAAGGTCACAGGGGGGACACTGAAGCTTTCTTT	CASSQGHRGDTEAFF
TRBV30	.	.	TRBJ1-2	TGTGCCTGGAGTGTACTAGGGTATATCGGTGGCTACACCTTC	CAWSVLGYIGGYTF
TRBV7-9	few	.	TRBJ1-1	TGTGCCAGCAGCTCCAGCACTGAAGCTTTCTTT	CASSSSTEAFF
TRBV4-1	.	.	TRBJ1-3	TGCGCCAGCAGCCAAGATCATGGGAGGGTATCTGGAAACACCATATATTTT	CASSQDHGRVSGNTIYF
TRBV15	.	.	TRBJ2-3	TGTGCCACCAGCCGAACACTGGGCAGCTCTAGCACAGATACGCAGTATTTT	CATSRTLGSSSTDTQYF
TRBV7-6	.	TRBD1	TRBJ1-3	TGTGCCAGCAGCTCCGACAGGGGCTCTGGAAACACCATATATTTT	CASSSDRGSGNTIYF
TRBV2	.	TRBD1	TRBJ1-4	TGTGCCAGCAGCCGACAGGGTGCGACTAATGAAAAACTGTTTTTT	CASSRQGATNEKLFF
TRBV18	.	.	TRBJ1-4	TGTGCCAGCTCAGCGACAGCTAACAATGAAAAACTGTTTTTT	CASSATANNEKLFF
TRBV27	.	TRBD2	TRBJ2-5	TGTGCCAGCAGTTTAGGCGGACTAGGAGGGACCCAGTACTTC	CASSLGGLGGTQYF
TRBV2	.	TRBD2	TRBJ2-7	TGTGCCAGCACCCGCACGGGGGGTCCAAGCTCCTACGAGCAGTACTTC	CASTRTGGPSSYEQYF
TRBV4-3	.	.	TRBJ1-1	TGCGCCAGCAGCCAGGCCACCGGGAGCCTCAACACTGAAGCTTTCTTT	CASSQATGSLNTEAFF
TRBV11-2	.	TRBD1	TRBJ1-5	TGTGCCAGCAGCCCGGGACAGGGGATAAGCCAGCCCCAGCATTTT	CASSPGQGISQPQHF
TRBV5-6	.	.	TRBJ1-1	TGTGCCAGCAGCACCGTAGTGGGGGGATGGAGTATGAACACTGAAGCTTTCTTT	CASSTVVGGWSMNTEAFF
TRBV6-5	.	.	TRBJ1-5	TGTGCTATCAGCTCTCGGGGGAATCAGCCCCAGCATTTT	CAISSRGNQPQHF
TRBV2	.	.	TRBJ1-2	TGTGCCAGCAGTGAAGACAGGGTTGGAGGCTACACCTTC	CASSEDRVGGYTF